This T cell receptor (beta chain) was retrieved from a study of Graves' ophthalmopathy and Graves' hyperthyroidism. Exclusion covered patients with other autoimmune diseases or uncontrolled infections (as well as pregnancy or lactation). Clinical symptoms, serum thyroxine, TRAb, thyroid ultrasound and orbital computed tomography determined diagnosis. Points from the study as a whole: A majority of expanded thyroid clonotypes exceeding 0.001 frequency were likewise present in blood.

The germline gives CDR1 MNHEY, CDR2 SVGEGT. The CDR3 covers 13 residues. Trimming shortened V by 0 bases and J by 6 bases, and 9 bases separated the two germline ends. RNA transcripts served as template for amplifying TCR beta CDR3 sequences. A first-round RT-PCR used HTBI primers, followed by a second-round multiplex PCR. TCRdb re-analysed the multiplex PCR reads in MiXCR, keeping a single row per CDR3 protein. The data hold roughly 230,000 distinct CDR3 sequences, with approximately 21% observed a single time. This clonotype showed up many times. As yet, its antigen is unknown. The chain joins TRBV6-2 or TRBV6-3 to TRBJ2-7; no definite D call. The sample taken for sequencing was peripheral blood. This clonotype was obtained from a woman between 50 and 59 years old with Graves' ophthalmopathy. Here the CDR3 DNA reads TGTGCCAGCAGTTACTCAAGGAATTCCGAGCAGTACTTC. Its translation is CASSYSRNSEQYF.